This T cell receptor (beta chain) was obtained from a study of cytomegalovirus exposure and HLA in healthy donors. Turning to the study itself: Among the 300 to 400 donors who were genotyped, approximately 83% fell in the genetic ancestry cluster that is associated with self-reported Caucasian donors. Study conclusions and caveats: A later analysis found most CMV-associated TCR beta chains apparently HLA-restricted. Within an earlier analysis, most TCR beta V segments proved productive either about 90% or about 30% of the time.

For this clone: The antigen remains undetermined.

The PCR ran on 60 Vbeta and 13 Jbeta primers. Profiled with immunoSEQ multiplex PCR; TCRdb holds only in-frame clones, not every one. The sample consists of 150,000 to 200,000 clones, roughly 82% of them appearing once. Germline V gene sequence: CDR1 MNHNS, CDR2 SASEGT. This CDR3 spans 13 amino acids. V dropped 4 bases and J dropped 9 bases, with 15 bases sitting between them. The origin of this receptor is a woman under 40 in good health and CMV-seronegative. The sequencing sample was made of PBMCs. V is TRBV6-1 and J is TRBJ2-5; a possible D gene is TRBD2 (5 bases). This CDR3 is CASSGRLLEAQYF. The CDR3 coding sequence is TGTGCCAGCAGTGGAAGACTCCTGGAGGCCCAGTACTTC.